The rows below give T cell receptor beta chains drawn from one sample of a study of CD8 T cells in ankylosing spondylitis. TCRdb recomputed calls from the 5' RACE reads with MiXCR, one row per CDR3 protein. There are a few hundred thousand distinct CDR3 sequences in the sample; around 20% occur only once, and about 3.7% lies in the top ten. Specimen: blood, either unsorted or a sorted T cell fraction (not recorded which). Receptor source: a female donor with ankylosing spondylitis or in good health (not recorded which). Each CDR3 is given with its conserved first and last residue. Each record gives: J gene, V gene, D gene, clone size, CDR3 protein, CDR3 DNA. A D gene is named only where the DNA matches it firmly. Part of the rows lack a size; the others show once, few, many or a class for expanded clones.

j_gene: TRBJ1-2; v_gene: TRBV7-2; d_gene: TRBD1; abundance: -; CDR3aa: CASTFLGTGALYGYTF; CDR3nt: TGTGCCAGCACCTTTCTAGGGACAGGGGCCCTCTATGGCTACACCTTC
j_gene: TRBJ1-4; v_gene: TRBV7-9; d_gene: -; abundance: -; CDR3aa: CASGSRRESEKLFF; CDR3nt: TGTGCCAGCGGAAGCCGGAGGGAAAGTGAAAAACTGTTTTTT
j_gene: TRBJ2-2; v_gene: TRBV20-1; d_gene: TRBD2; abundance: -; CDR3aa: CSARDPGGAGELFF; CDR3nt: TGCAGTGCTAGAGACCCGGGGGGAGCCGGGGAGCTGTTTTTT
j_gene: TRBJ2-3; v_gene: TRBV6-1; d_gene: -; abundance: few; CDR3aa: CASSRRDIFTDTQYF; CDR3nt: TGTGCCAGCAGCCGACGGGACATATTCACAGATACGCAGTATTTT
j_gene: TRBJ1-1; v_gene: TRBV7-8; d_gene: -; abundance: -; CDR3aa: CASSLVGGWTEAFF; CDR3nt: TGTGCCAGCAGCCTAGTAGGGGGATGGACTGAAGCTTTCTTT
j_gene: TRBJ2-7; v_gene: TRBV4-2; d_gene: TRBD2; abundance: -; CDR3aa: CASSQDATSGSSYEQYF; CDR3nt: TGTGCCAGCAGCCAAGACGCGACTAGCGGGAGTTCCTACGAGCAGTACTTC
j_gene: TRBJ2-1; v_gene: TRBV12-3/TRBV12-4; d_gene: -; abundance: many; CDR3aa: CASSPGYNEQFF; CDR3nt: TGTGCCAGCAGCCCAGGGTACAATGAGCAGTTCTTC
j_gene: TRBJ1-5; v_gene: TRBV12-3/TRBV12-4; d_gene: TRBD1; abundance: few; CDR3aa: CASVAGTGNQPQHF; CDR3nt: TGTGCCAGCGTCGCCGGGACAGGCAATCAGCCCCAGCATTTT
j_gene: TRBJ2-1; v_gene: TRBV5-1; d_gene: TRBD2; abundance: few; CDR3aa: CASSLELAAYNEQFF; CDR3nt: TGCGCCAGCAGCTTGGAACTAGCGGCCTACAATGAGCAGTTCTTC
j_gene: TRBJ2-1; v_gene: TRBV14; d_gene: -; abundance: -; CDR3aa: CASSQEGTVTYNEQFF; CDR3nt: TGTGCCAGCAGCCAAGAAGGGACCGTAACCTACAATGAGCAGTTCTTC
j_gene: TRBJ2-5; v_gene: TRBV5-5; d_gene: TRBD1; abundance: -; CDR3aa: CASSPTDRSFGETQYF; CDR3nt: TGTGCCAGCAGCCCGACGGACAGGAGTTTTGGGGAGACCCAGTACTTC
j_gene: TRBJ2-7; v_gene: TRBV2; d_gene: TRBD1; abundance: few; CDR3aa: CASGGTGAYEQYF; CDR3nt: TGTGCCAGCGGGGGGACAGGGGCCTACGAGCAGTACTTC
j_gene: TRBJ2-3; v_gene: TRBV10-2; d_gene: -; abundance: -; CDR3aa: CATTKPDADTQYF; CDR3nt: TGCGCCACCACAAAACCCGACGCAGATACGCAGTATTTT
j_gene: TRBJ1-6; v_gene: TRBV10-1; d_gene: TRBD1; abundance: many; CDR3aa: CASSVGQNNSPLHF; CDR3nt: TGCGCCAGCAGTGTGGGACAGAATAATTCACCCCTCCACTTT
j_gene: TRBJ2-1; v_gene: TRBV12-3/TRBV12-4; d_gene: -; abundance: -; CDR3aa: CASSLQPGLNNEQFF; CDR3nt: TGTGCCAGCAGTCTCCAACCGGGCCTCAACAATGAGCAGTTCTTC
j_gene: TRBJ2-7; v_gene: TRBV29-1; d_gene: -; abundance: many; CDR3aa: CSVEYSHEQYF; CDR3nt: TGCAGCGTTGAATACTCCCACGAGCAGTACTTC
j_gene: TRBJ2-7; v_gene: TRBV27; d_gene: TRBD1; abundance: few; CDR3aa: CASRKDRGKWSIYEQYF; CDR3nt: TGTGCCAGCAGGAAGGACAGGGGGAAATGGAGTATTTACGAGCAGTACTTC
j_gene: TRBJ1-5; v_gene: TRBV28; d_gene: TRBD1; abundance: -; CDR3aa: CASSYPRDRGGQPQHF; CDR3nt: TGTGCCAGCAGCTACCCCCGGGACAGGGGCGGGCAGCCCCAGCATTTT
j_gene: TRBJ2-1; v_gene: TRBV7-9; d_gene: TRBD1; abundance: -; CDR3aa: CASSSTGQAYNEQFF; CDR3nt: TGTGCCAGCAGCTCCACGGGACAGGCCTACAATGAGCAGTTCTTC
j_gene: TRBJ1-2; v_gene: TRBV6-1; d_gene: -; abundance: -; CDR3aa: CASSESGQNYGYTF; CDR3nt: TGTGCCAGCAGTGAATCCGGACAGAACTATGGCTACACCTTC
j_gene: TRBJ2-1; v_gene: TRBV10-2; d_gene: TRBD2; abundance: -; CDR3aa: CASSESGTSGSYNEQFF; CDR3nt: TGCGCCAGCAGTGAGTCGGGGACTAGCGGCTCCTACAATGAGCAGTTCTTC
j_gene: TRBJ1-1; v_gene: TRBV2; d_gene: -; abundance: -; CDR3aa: CASSEDRQRNTEAFF; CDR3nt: TGTGCCAGCAGTGAAGATCGTCAGAGAAACACTGAAGCTTTCTTT
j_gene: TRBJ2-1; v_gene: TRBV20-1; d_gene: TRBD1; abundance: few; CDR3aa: CSALHPGQGVYEQFF; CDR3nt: TGCAGTGCTCTCCATCCGGGACAGGGAGTCTATGAGCAGTTCTTC
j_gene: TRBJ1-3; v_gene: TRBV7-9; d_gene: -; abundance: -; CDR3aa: CASSFWDRLGNTIYF; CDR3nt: TGTGCCAGCAGCTTTTGGGACCGCCTTGGAAACACCATATATTTT
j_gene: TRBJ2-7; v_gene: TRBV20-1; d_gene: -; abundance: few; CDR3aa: CSAEATRVTYEQYF; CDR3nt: TGCAGTGCTGAAGCGACTAGGGTGACCTACGAGCAGTACTTC
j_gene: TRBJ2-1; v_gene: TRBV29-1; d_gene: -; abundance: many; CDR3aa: CSVSLGNEQFF; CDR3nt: TGCAGCGTTTCCCTTGGGAATGAGCAGTTCTTC
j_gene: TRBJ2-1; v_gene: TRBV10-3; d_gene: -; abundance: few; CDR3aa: CAISEASNEQFF; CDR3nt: TGTGCCATCAGTGAGGCCAGCAATGAGCAGTTCTTC
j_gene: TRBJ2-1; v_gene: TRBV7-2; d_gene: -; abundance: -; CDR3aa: CASSLEAASYNEQFF; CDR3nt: TGTGCCAGCAGCTTAGAGGCTGCCTCCTACAATGAGCAGTTCTTC
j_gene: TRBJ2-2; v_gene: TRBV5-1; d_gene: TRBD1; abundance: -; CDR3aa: CASSQQGSIAGELFF; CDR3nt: TGCGCCAGCAGCCAACAGGGGAGCATAGCCGGGGAGCTGTTTTTT
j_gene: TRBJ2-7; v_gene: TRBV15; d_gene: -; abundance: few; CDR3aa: CATSREPGVREQYF; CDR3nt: TGTGCCACCAGCAGAGAACCGGGAGTAAGGGAGCAGTACTTC
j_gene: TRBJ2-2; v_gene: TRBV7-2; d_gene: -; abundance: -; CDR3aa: CASSYLSAGELFF; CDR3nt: TGTGCCAGCAGCTACCTGTCGGCCGGGGAGCTGTTTTTT
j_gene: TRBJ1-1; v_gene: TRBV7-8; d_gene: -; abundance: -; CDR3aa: CASSLPRVGIRNTEAFF; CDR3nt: TGTGCCAGCAGCTTACCCCGGGTAGGGATTCGGAACACTGAAGCTTTCTTT
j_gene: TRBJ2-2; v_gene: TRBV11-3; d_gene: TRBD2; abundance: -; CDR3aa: CASSLVGRDTGELFF; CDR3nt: TGTGCCAGCAGCTTAGTAGGGAGGGACACCGGGGAGCTGTTTTTT
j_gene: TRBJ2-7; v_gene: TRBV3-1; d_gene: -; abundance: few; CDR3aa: CARSQDLNSRLKQYF; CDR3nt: TGTGCCAGAAGCCAAGATCTTAACAGCCGCCTCAAGCAGTACTTC
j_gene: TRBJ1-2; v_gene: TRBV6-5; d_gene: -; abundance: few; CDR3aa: CASSSPGLSPYGYTF; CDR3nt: TGTGCCAGCAGTTCGCCCGGTCTATCCCCTTATGGCTACACCTTC
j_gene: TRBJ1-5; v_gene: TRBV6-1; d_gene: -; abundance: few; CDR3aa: CASWRGGDQPQHF; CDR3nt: TGTGCCAGTTGGAGGGGGGGAGATCAGCCCCAGCATTTT
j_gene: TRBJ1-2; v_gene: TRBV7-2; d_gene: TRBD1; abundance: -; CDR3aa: CASSTRQGAYYGYTF; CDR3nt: TGTGCCAGCAGCACCCGACAGGGGGCCTACTATGGCTACACCTTC